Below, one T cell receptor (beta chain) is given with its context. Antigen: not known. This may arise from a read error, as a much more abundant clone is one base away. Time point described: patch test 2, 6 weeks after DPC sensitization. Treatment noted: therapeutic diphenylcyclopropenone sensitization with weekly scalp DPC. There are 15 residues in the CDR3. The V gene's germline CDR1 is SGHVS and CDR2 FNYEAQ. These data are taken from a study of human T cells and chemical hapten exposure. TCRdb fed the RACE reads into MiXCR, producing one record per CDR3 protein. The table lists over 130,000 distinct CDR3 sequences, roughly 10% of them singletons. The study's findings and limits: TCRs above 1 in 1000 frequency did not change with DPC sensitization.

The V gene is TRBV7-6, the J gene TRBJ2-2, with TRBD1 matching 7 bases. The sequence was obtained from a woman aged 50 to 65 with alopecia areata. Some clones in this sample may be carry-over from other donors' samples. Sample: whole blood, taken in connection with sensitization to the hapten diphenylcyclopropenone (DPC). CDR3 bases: TGTTCCAGCAGCCGACGACAGGGCGGAACCGGGGAGCTGTTTTTT. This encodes CSSSRRQGGTGELFF. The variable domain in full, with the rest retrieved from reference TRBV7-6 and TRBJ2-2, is GAGVSQSPRYKVTKRGQDVALRCDPISGHVSLYWYRQALGQGPEFLTYFNYEAQQDKSGLPNDRFSAERPEGSISTLTIQRTEQRDSAMYRCSSSRRQGGTGELFFGEGSRLTVL.